These 25 T cell receptor beta chains were sequenced from one sample in a study of cytomegalovirus exposure and HLA in healthy donors. PCR used 60 Vbeta primers and 13 Jbeta primers. Measured with immunoSEQ multiplex PCR; TCRdb has only the in-frame clones, and not every one. The table lists 150,000 or so clones, approximately 71% of them singletons, with around 11% in the top ten. The sample was PBMCs. Receptors originate from a man younger than 35 in good health and CMV-seropositive.

The J gene is TRBJ1-1, the V gene TRBV7-6; the match to TRBD1 covers 8 bases. From germline, CDR1 is SGHVS and CDR2 FNYEAQ. The V and J ends lost 10 bases and 5 bases, in that order; junction bases with no gene match: 12. The CDR3 totals 14 residues. Written as DNA, the CDR3 is TGTGCCACCTCGGGCAGGGGGCTCCGTACTGAAGCTTTCTTT. Protein product: CATSGRGLRTEAFF.

This clone has a handful of counts. The V gene is TRBV6-6, the J gene TRBJ2-1, with TRBD2 as a possible D gene (6 bases). Trimming removed 0 bases from V and 5 bases from J, with 11 bases in between. This CDR3 is built from 15 residues. Germline V gives CDR1 MNHNY, CDR2 SVGAGI (reference sequence). This CDR3 reads CASSYSTSRNNEQFF. For the CDR3, the DNA is TGTGCCAGCAGTTACTCAACTAGCAGAAACAATGAGCAGTTCTTC.

The chain joins TRBV28 to TRBJ1-1; D unclear. The V gene's germline CDR1 is MDHEN and CDR2 SYDVKM. With 3 bases removed from V and 2 bases from J, the gap between germline ends came to 7 bases. The length of the CDR3 is 13 residues. CDR3 sequence reads: CASSLESNTEAFF. Here the CDR3 DNA reads TGTGCCAGCAGTTTGGAGTCTAACACTGAAGCTTTCTTT.

The genes are TRBV6-5 and TRBJ2-7; TRBD1 might be the D (6 bases). The CDR3 covers 14 residues. Trimming stripped 8 bases from V and 2 bases from J, with 16 bases between. Germline values: CDR1 MNHEY, CDR2 SVGAGI. CDR3: CASGAGTNPYEQYF. CDR3 DNA: TGTGCCAGCGGCGCCGGGACAAACCCCTACGAGCAGTACTTC.

For this clone: The junction departs from germline at one end; a sequencing error may be responsible. V is TRBV13 and J is TRBJ2-7, with TRBD1 matching over 10 bases. CDR1 and CDR2 from the germline V gene are PRHDT and FYEKMQ (reference sequence). The CDR3 sequence is 16 residues long. CDR3 loop: CASSLGLGTGAYEQYF. The CDR3 coding sequence is TGTGCCAGCAGCCTAGGATTAGGGACAGGGGCCTACGAGCAGTACTTC. The whole variable domain, remainder taken from reference TRBV13 and TRBJ2-7, is AAGVIQSPRHLIKEKRETATLKCYPIPRHDTVYWYQQGPGQDPQFLISFYEKMQSDKGSIPDRFSAQQFSDYHSELNMSSLELGDSALYFCASSLGLGTGAYEQYFGPGTRLTVT.

The V call is TRBV23-1, the J call TRBJ1-6; D unresolved. TRBV23-1 is annotated as an ORF whose role is uncertain. This CDR3 is 11 amino acids long. V lost 7 bases and J 9 bases, leaving 7 bases between the germline ends. The CDR3 protein is CASTNSSPLHF. The CDR3, as DNA: TGCGCCAGCACCAATAGTTCACCCCTCCACTTT.

The CDR3 spells CSVEAEGVYNEQFF. The CDR3 DNA is TGCAGCGTTGAAGCGGAGGGAGTATATAATGAGCAGTTCTTC. This sequence joins TRBV29-1 and TRBJ2-1; D is perhaps TRBD2 (6 bases). V was shortened by 1 base and J by 7 bases, with 14 bases between the two germline ends. Germline CDR1 and CDR2: SQVTM and ANQGSEA. This CDR3 has 14 residues.

The chain links TRBV29-1 to TRBJ1-2; perhaps TRBD1 as D (6 bases). The CDR3 covers 14 residues. Germline CDR1 SQVTM, CDR2 ANQGSEA. The ends were cut back, 0 bases at V and 4 bases at J, with 12 bases in the middle. In DNA form, the CDR3 reads TGCAGCGTTGAAGATTGGCCAGGGGCCTATGGCTACACCTTC. Its translation is CSVEDWPGAYGYTF.

This clone was observed a handful of times. CDR3 loop: CASSEEDRSYTF. The CDR3 nucleotides are TGTGCCAGCAGTGAAGAGGACAGATCTTACACCTTC. V and J are TRBV2 and TRBJ1-2; D perhaps matches TRBD1 (6 bases). In germline, CDR1 is SNHLY, CDR2 FYNNEI. The CDR3 length is 12 residues. V dropped 1 base and J dropped 11 bases, with 11 bases sitting between them.

The chain has TRBV4-1 and TRBJ2-1; 7 bases map to TRBD2. Germline lookup yields CDR1 MGHRA and CDR2 YSYEKL. Losses at the gene ends were 5 bases for V and 6 bases for J; bases not matched to a gene: 10. The CDR3 sequence is 15 residues long. CDR3 coding DNA: TGCGCCAGCAGCTGGACTAGTTTCGGAGGCAATGAGCAGTTCTTC. It encodes CASSWTSFGGNEQFF.

This chain connects TRBV28 to TRBJ1-1; the match to TRBD1 covers 7 bases. J was trimmed by 6 bases and V by 3 bases; bases with no gene match: 4. Germline-derived CDR1 and CDR2 are MDHEN and SYDVKM. This CDR3 contains 13 residues. The chain's CDR3 is CASSLEGQAEAFF. CDR3 nucleotides: TGTGCCAGCAGTTTGGAAGGACAGGCTGAAGCTTTCTTT.

The V and J genes are TRBV5-4 and TRBJ2-1; D is perhaps TRBD1 (6 bases). Germline values: CDR1 SGHNT, CDR2 YYREEE (reference sequence). This CDR3 comprises 16 residues. V was cut by 4 bases and J by 1 base, with 15 bases left in between. CDR3 loop: CASSLEGHQSYNEQFF. CDR3 nucleotide sequence: TGTGCCAGCAGCCTCGAGGGACACCAATCCTACAATGAGCAGTTCTTC. The full variable domain, its missing parts supplied by reference TRBV5-4 and TRBJ2-1, is ETGVTQSPTHLIKTRGQQVTLRCSSQSGHNTVSWYQQALGQGPQFIFQYYREEENGRGNFPPRFSGLQFPNYSSELNVNALELDDSALYLCASSLEGHQSYNEQFFGPGTRLTVL.

As concerns this clone: The sample holds other DNA sequences that translate to the same CDR3. This chain links TRBV9 with TRBJ2-2; D possibly corresponds to TRBD2 (6 bases). The CDR3 is 12 amino acids. Germline values: CDR1 SGDLS, CDR2 YYNGEE. The V and J ends lost 2 bases and 7 bases respectively, with 6 bases between them. The CDR3 region is CASSVGGGELFF. CDR3 DNA: TGTGCCAGCAGCGTGGGAGGCGGGGAGCTGTTTTTT.

The chain has TRBV15 and TRBJ1-3, with D perhaps matching TRBD1 (6 bases). The CDR3 contains 16 residues. V lost 3 bases and J 2 bases, leaving 14 bases between the germline ends. Germline values: CDR1 LNHNV, CDR2 YYDKDF (reference sequence). CDR3 residues: CATSRGRGSTGNTIYF. The CDR3 coding sequence is TGTGCCACCAGCAGGGGCAGGGGCAGTACTGGAAACACCATATATTTT.

This rearrangement joins TRBV30 to TRBJ1-2; 10 nucleotides agree with TRBD1. Germline CDR1 is GTSNPN and CDR2 is SVGIG (reference sequence). Trimming at V came to 5 bases and at J to 8 bases, leaving 8 bases not matched to a gene. The CDR3 has 13 amino acids. As DNA, the CDR3 is TGTGCCTGGGAACGGGACAGGGGTGGCGGCTACACCTTC. This encodes CAWERDRGGGYTF.

The CDR3 is CASKRQGILDTEAFF. Written as DNA, the CDR3 is TGTGCCAGCAAGAGACAGGGAATTCTCGACACTGAAGCTTTCTTT. This sequence joins TRBV6-1 and TRBJ1-1, with 7 bases fitting TRBD1. The trim removed 7 bases at V and 3 bases at J, leaving 11 bases unmatched. This CDR3 has 15 amino acids. The V gene's germline CDR1 is MNHNS and CDR2 SASEGT.

This chain uses TRBV28 with TRBJ1-5, with 7 bases identical to TRBD1. Trimming at V came to 4 bases and at J to 7 bases, leaving 10 bases not matched to a gene. This CDR3 has 15 residues. Looked up from germline, CDR1 is MDHEN and CDR2 is SYDVKM. The CDR3 spells CASSSGGKAQQPQHF. Here the CDR3 DNA reads TGTGCCAGCAGTTCAGGGGGAAAGGCTCAACAGCCCCAGCATTTT.

The CDR3 nucleotides read TGTGCCAGCAGGGGCTTTTCGCTTCGGGACAGGGGTTCCTACGAGCAGTACTTC. It encodes CASRGFSLRDRGSYEQYF. This chain joins TRBV28 and TRBJ2-7; TRBD1 aligns across 10 bases. The germline gives CDR1 MDHEN, CDR2 SYDVKM. After removal of 6 bases from V and 1 base from J, the junction contained 15 bases not matched to a gene. The CDR3 totals 18 residues. Using reference TRBV28 and TRBJ2-7 for the parts outside the CDR3, the full variable domain is DVKVTQSSRYLVKRTGEKVFLECVQDMDHENMFWYRQDPGLGLRLIYFSYDVKMKEKGDIPEGYSVSREKKERFSLILESASTNQTSMYLCASRGFSLRDRGSYEQYFGPGTRLTVT.

This clone appeared once. This sequence joins TRBV18 and TRBJ2-2; D possibly corresponds to TRBD1 (5 bases). Germline V lookup: CDR1 KGHSH, CDR2 LQKENI. V dropped 1 base and J dropped 4 bases, with 7 bases sitting between them. The CDR3 totals 14 residues. In DNA, the CDR3 is TGTGCCAGCTCACCACAGGGGATCACCGGGGAGCTGTTTTTT. Residues: CASSPQGITGELFF.

The CDR3 loop is CASSLIADSYNEQFF. CDR3 coding DNA: TGTGCCAGCAGCTTAATAGCAGATTCCTACAATGAGCAGTTCTTC. The rearrangement joins TRBV7-3 to TRBJ2-1; D not resolved. Trimming cost V 1 base and J 1 base, with 8 bases left between them. The length of the CDR3 is 15 residues. Germline values: CDR1 SGHTA, CDR2 FQGTGA.

The V and J genes are TRBV7-2 and TRBJ2-7; TRBD1 agrees at 12 bases. Trimming removed 1 base from V and 5 bases from J; junction bases left unmatched: 3. The CDR3 has 15 residues. Germline V gives CDR1 SGHTA, CDR2 FQGNSA. CDR3 DNA sequence: TGTGCCAGCAGCTTAGGTGGGACAGGGGGCAACGAGCAGTACTTC. Its protein product is CASSLGGTGGNEQYF.

The chain couples TRBV11-2 to TRBJ2-1; tentatively, D is TRBD2 (5 bases). CDR3 length equals 15 residues. Trimming took 3 bases from V and 2 from J, leaving 11 bases between them. In germline, CDR1 is SGHAT, CDR2 FQNNGV. CDR3 sequence (DNA): TGTGCCAGCAGCTTGGACGGGAACACCTACAATGAGCAGTTCTTC. Translated: CASSLDGNTYNEQFF. The variable domain in full, with the rest retrieved from reference TRBV11-2 and TRBJ2-1, is EAGVAQSPRYKIIEKRQSVAFWCNPISGHATLYWYQQILGQGPKLLIQFQNNGVVDDSQLPKDRFSAERLKGVDSTLKIQPAKLEDSAVYLCASSLDGNTYNEQFFGPGTRLTVL.

V is TRBV2 and J is TRBJ2-7; tentatively, D is TRBD2 (5 bases). V lost 6 bases to trimming and J lost 4 bases, with 19 bases between them. The CDR3 has 15 residues. The germline CDR1 and CDR2 sequences are SNHLY and FYNNEI. Here the CDR3 DNA reads TGTGCCAGCAGCGGTGGCGAGGGTATGTTGTACGAGCAGTACTTC. Translating gives CASSGGEGMLYEQYF.

The chain uses TRBV4-1 and TRBJ2-5; 7 nucleotides align to TRBD2. The CDR3 extends over 15 amino acids. Germline V gives CDR1 MGHRA, CDR2 YSYEKL. The V segment lost 0 bases and the J segment 4 bases; nucleotides outside the gene matches: 5. Here the CDR3 reads CASSQDPREGETQYF. The CDR3 DNA reads TGCGCCAGCAGCCAAGACCCCAGGGAGGGAGAGACCCAGTACTTC.

This clone was found once. The chain links TRBV10-2 to TRBJ2-1; TRBD2 aligns across 9 bases. The CDR3 totals 13 residues. V lost 5 bases to trimming and J lost 10 bases; unmatched junction nucleotides: 6. Germline assignment: CDR1 WSHSY and CDR2 SAAADI. Written as DNA, the CDR3 is TGCGCCAGCAGTACGACTAGCGGCAAGGAGCAGTTCTTC. Its translation: CASSTTSGKEQFF.